This TCR beta chain was documented in a study of cytomegalovirus exposure and HLA in healthy donors. Notes on the study in general: In a later analysis, a genetic analysis reported fewer productive-TCR N-insertions in an Asian-associated ancestry cluster than the cohort average. A few V segments could not be told apart, such as TRBV6-2 and TRBV6-3, and were left out. Later analysis placed DRB1 highest and HLA-C lowest in TCR association rates, which differed by HLA locus.

The CDR3 is 15 amino acids. CDR1 and CDR2 (germline): MNHEY, SVGAGI. J gave up 6 bases and V 0 bases, and 5 bases lay outside the gene matches. PCR used 60 Vbeta primers and 13 Jbeta primers. Sequenced by immunoSEQ multiplex PCR; TCRdb stores in-frame clones only, minus some. The profile covers about 220,000 clones, with about four fifths appearing a single time and 5.4% taken by the ten largest. Regarding this clone: The antigen is undetermined.

This TCR was sampled from a woman in her thirties or forties in good health and CMV-seropositive. The specimen sequenced was PBMCs. This chain links TRBV6-5 with TRBJ2-3; 8 bases fit TRBD2. CDR3 DNA sequence: TGTGCCAGCAGTTACTCGGTCCCGGGGGGGGATACGCAGTATTTT. This gives the protein CASSYSVPGGDTQYF.